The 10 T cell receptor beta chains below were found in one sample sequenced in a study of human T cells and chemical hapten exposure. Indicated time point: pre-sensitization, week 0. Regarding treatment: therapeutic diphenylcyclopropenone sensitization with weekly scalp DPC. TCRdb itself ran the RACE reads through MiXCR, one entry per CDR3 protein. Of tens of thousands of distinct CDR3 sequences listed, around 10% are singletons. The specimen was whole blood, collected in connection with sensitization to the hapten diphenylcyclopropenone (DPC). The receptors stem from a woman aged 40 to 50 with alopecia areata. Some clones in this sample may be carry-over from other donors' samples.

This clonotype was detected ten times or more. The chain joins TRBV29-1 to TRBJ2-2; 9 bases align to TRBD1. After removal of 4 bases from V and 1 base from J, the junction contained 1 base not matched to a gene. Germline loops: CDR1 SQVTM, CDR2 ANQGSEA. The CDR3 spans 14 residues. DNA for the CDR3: TGCAGCGTTGGGACAGGGGTGAACACCGGGGAGCTGTTTTTT. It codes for CSVGTGVNTGELFF.

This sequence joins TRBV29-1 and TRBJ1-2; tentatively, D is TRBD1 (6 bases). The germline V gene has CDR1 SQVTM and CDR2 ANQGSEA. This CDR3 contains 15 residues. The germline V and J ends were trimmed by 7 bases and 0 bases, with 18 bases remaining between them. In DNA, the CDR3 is TGCAGCGCCGGAGGTTGGACAGAGACTAACTATGGCTACACCTTC. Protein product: CSAGGWTETNYGYTF. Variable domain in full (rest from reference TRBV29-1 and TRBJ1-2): SAVISQKPSRDICQRGTSLTIQCQVDSQVTMMFWYRQQPGQSLTLIATANQGSEATYESGFVIDKFPISRPNLTFSTLTVSNMSPEDSSIYLCSAGGWTETNYGYTFGSGTRLTVV.

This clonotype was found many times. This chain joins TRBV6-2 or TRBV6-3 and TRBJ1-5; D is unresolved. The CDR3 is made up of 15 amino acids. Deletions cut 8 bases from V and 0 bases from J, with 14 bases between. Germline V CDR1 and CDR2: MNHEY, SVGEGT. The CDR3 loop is CASRTGGISNQPQHF. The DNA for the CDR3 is TGTGCCAGCCGTACTGGAGGGATTAGCAATCAGCCCCAGCATTTT.

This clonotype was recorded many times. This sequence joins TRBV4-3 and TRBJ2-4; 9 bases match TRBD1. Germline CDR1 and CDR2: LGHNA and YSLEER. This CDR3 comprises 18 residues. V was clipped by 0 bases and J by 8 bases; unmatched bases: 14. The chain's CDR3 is CASSQDRTGQGAWDIQYF. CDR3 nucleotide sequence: TGCGCCAGCAGCCAAGATCGGACGGGACAGGGTGCCTGGGACATTCAGTACTTC.

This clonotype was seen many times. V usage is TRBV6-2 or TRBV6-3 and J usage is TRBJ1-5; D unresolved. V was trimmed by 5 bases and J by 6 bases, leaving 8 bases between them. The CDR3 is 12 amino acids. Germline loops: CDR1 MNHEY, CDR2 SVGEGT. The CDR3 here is CASSTTVQPQHF. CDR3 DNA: TGTGCCAGCAGTACGACTGTTCAGCCCCAGCATTTT.

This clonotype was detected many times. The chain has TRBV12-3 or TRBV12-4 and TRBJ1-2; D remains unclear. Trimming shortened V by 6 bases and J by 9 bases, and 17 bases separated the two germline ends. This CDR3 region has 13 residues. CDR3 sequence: CASSPGVARSYTF. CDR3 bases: TGTGCCAGCAGCCCCGGGGTGGCTCGGAGCTACACCTTC.

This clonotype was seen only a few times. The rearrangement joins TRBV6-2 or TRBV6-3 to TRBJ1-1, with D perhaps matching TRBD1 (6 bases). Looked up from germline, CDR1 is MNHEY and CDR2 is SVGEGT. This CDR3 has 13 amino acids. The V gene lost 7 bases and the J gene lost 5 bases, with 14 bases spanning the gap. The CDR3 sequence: CASTTGSRTEAFF. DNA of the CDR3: TGTGCCAGCACAACAGGGTCCCGGACTGAAGCTTTCTTT.

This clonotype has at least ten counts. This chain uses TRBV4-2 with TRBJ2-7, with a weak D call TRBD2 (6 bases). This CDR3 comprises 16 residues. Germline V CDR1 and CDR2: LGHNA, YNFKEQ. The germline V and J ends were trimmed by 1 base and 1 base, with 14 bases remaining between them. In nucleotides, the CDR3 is TGTGCCAGCAGCCAAGCGGCTAGCGCGGGATCCTACGAGCAGTACTTC. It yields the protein CASSQAASAGSYEQYF.

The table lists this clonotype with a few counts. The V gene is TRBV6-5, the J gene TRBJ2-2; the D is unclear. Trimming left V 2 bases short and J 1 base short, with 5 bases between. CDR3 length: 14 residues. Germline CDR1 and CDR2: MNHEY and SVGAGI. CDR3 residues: CASSYGENTGELFF. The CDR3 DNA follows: TGTGCCAGCAGTTACGGGGAGAACACCGGGGAGCTGTTTTTT.

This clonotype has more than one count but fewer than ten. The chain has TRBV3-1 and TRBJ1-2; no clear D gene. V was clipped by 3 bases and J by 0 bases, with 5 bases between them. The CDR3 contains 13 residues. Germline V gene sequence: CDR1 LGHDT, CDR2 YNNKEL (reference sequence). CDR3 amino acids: CASSHSPNYGYTF. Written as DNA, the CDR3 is TGTGCCAGCAGCCACAGTCCTAACTATGGCTACACCTTC.